The clone carrying this TCR beta chain was seen just once. This CDR3 comprises 13 residues. The V gene end was trimmed by 3 bases and the J gene end by 5 bases; junction bases not matched to a gene: 5. Germline V gives CDR1 GTSNPN, CDR2 SVGIG (reference sequence). Sequencing was performed with immunoSEQ multiplex PCR; in TCRdb, only in-frame clones are kept and a portion is missing. Here the sample spans nearly 45,000 clones, roughly 84% being singletons. These data originate in a study of blood T cell repertoires in COVID-19. The sample comprised peripheral blood. This chain uses TRBV30 with TRBJ1-2; 8 bases match TRBD1. This receptor was taken from a woman of 80 years or more with acute or convalescent COVID-19. CDR3 loop: CAWSRDRPYGYTF. The CDR3 DNA follows: TGTGCCTGGAGCCGGGACAGGCCTTATGGCTACACCTTC.